This paragraph covers one T cell receptor (beta chain) sequence. The antigen remains undetermined. This sample is part of a study of cytomegalovirus exposure and HLA in healthy donors. Study at large: Drawn from HLA-typed donors, tens of millions of unique TCRs were held in an early data release.

As for the donors, each was a healthy bone marrow donor. Germline V gene data show CDR1 as MNHEY and CDR2 as SVGAGI. With 5 bases removed from V and 5 bases from J, the gap between germline ends came to 9 bases. The CDR3 sequence is 12 residues long. A multiplex PCR was run with 60 Vbeta primers and 13 Jbeta primers. Generated by immunoSEQ multiplex PCR, the TCRdb table keeps only in-frame clones and is missing some. The data contain about 99,000 clones, about 75% of them seen just once; the ten biggest clones take up approximately 5%. General study results and limits: Some 17,000 TCR beta sequences were associated with HLA alleles at 0.05 false discovery rate in a later analysis. The study put 150 to 200 TCR beta chains on its list as cytomegalovirus-associated.

The chain combines TRBV6-5 with TRBJ1-2, with a tentative D call TRBD1 (6 bases). This clonotype was obtained from a man between 60 and 75 years old in good health and CMV-seropositive. The sample comprised PBMCs. In nucleotides, the CDR3 is TGTGCCAGCAGTAAACAGGGATATGGCTACACCTTC. Amino acid sequence: CASSKQGYGYTF.